Listed here is a single T cell receptor (beta chain). Its specificity is unknown. The length of the CDR3 is 15 residues. CDR1 is LNHNV, CDR2 YYDKDF, per germline (reference sequence). V lost 3 bases and J lost 5, with 17 bases in between. While the first cohort had around 700 subjects, the donors belonged to the separate validation cohort of about 130 subjects. This entry comes from a study of cytomegalovirus exposure and HLA in healthy donors. Study in general: Later, an analysis reported that the 130 or so validation repertoires had used the same platform as the 500 to 750 first-cohort repertoires.

Profiling relied on immunoSEQ multiplex PCR, and the TCRdb table lists in-frame clones only, not all of them. Of hundreds of thousands of clones detected, roughly 87% appear once; the ten largest clones hold approximately 12%. Study outcomes and limitations: Most TCRs appeared rarely, but some public TCRs recurred in many donors. Cytomegalovirus-associated status was assigned to about 170 TCR beta chains.

The sequence derives from a man aged 18 to 29 in good health and CMV-seropositive. This chain joins TRBV15 and TRBJ2-7, with a possible D match to TRBD2 (6 bases). The sequenced material came from PBMCs. The CDR3 bases are TGTGCCACCAGCAGCCCCCCCGCAGGGAGGAACGAGCAGTACTTC. It codes for CATSSPPAGRNEQYF.